The clone carrying this TCR beta chain was observed at least ten times. Its antigen is undetermined. This record belongs to a study of regulatory T cells in long-lasting Graves disease. Whole-study results and caveats: There was favoring of TRBV28, TRBJ1-2 and TRBJ2-5 in persistent disease.

Time point given: newly diagnosed GD, antithyroid drugs for less than 3 months. PBMC-derived RNA was used for the TCR library. Building of the TCR beta libraries involved iRepertoire HTBI primers and Arm-PCR of CDR3 regions. TCRdb reanalysed the multiplex PCR reads using MiXCR and keeps one entry per CDR3 protein. The sample shows 580,000 or so distinct CDR3 sequences, around 15% of them seen only once. The length of the CDR3 is 18 residues. V was clipped by 3 bases and J by 2 bases, with 20 bases between them. These sequences were also reported in another study, on T cells in Graves' hyperthyroidism and ophthalmopathy.

The material sequenced was peripheral blood mononuclear cells (PBMCs), taken at new diagnosis, from a patient treated with antithyroid drugs. The chain links TRBV12-3 or TRBV12-4 to TRBJ2-1, with D possibly matching TRBD2 (5 bases). The receptor was isolated from a man aged 18 to 30 with Graves disease. This chain's CDR3 is CASSFTRDRRLTYNEQFF. CDR3 nucleotide sequence: TGTGCCAGCAGTTTCACTAGGGATAGGAGGCTCACCTACAATGAGCAGTTCTTC.